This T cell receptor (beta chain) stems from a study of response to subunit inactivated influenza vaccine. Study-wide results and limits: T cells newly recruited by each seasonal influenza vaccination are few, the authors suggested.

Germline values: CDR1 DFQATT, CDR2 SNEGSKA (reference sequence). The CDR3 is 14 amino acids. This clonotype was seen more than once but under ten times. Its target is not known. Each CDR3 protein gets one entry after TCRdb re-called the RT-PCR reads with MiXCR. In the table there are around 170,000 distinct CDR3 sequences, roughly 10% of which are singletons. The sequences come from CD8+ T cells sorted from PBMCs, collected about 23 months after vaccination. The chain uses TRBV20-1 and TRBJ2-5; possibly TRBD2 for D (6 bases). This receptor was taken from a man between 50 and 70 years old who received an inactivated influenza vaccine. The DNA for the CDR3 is TGCAGCGGAGGGCCGGGACTCCAAATGAAGACCCAGTACTTC. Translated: CSGGPGLQMKTQYF.